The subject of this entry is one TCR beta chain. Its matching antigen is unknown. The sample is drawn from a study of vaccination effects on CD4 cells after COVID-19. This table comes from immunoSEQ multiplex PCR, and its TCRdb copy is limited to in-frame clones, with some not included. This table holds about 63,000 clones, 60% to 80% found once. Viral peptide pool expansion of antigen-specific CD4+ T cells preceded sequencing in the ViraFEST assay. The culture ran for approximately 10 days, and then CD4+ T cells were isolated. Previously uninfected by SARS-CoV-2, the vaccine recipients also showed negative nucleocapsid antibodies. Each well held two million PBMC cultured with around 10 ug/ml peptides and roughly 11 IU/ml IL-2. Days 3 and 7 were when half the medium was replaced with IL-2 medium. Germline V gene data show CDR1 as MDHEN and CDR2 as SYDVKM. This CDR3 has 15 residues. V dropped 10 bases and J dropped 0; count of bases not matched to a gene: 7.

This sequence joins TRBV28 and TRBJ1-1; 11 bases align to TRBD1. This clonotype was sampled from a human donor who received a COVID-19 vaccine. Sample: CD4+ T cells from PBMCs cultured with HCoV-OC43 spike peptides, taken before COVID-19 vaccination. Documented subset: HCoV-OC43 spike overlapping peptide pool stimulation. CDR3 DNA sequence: TGTGCCATCCGGACAGGGGGCACGGTGAACACTGAAGCTTTCTTT. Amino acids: CAIRTGGTVNTEAFF.